This T cell receptor (beta chain) was identified during a study of blood T cell repertoires in COVID-19. Germline lookup yields CDR1 SGHRS and CDR2 YFSETQ. V was pared by 0 bases and J by 2 bases, with 5 bases of the junction left unmatched. The CDR3 covers 16 residues. Measured with immunoSEQ multiplex PCR; TCRdb has only the in-frame clones, and not every one. The table has 120,000 to 150,000 clones, roughly 81% seen once. Sequenced sample: peripheral blood. This receptor was identified in a human donor with acute or convalescent COVID-19. The donor label of this sample is uncertain. The J gene is TRBJ2-3, the V gene TRBV5-1; TRBD2 aligns across 8 bases. The chain's CDR3 is CASSLDPAGVTDTQYF. CDR3 nucleotide sequence: TGCGCCAGCAGCTTGGACCCAGCGGGGGTCACAGATACGCAGTATTTT.